This T cell receptor beta chain stems from a study of metastatic and nonmetastatic thyroid tumors. Study information: The authors compared repertoires across blood and tumor or nodule tissue from malignant and benign thyroid patients. Study observations and caveats: The study reportedly found significantly higher TCR beta diversity in malignant thyroid tumors than benign nodules, in blood and tumor.

TCRdb re-processed the PCR reads through MiXCR. The sample lists some 25,000 clones, 20% to 25% seen once, with approximately 25% in the top ten. The CDR3 covers 13 residues. V dropped 2 bases and J dropped 1 base, with 6 bases sitting between them. Germline V gene data show CDR1 as SGHRS and CDR2 as YFSETQ. This clone was seen repeatedly, ten times or more. The antigen is undetermined. Thyroid surgery was performed in patients who had received no treatment beforehand. The chain uses TRBV5-1 and TRBJ2-5; unclear D gene. Sequencing was carried out using blood. The receptor was isolated from a male donor with papillary thyroid cancer or a benign thyroid nodule (not recorded which). Some clones in this sample may be carry-over from other donors' samples. This chain's CDR3 is CASSFQTQETQYF. CDR3 in DNA: TGCGCCAGCAGCTTCCAGACCCAAGAGACCCAGTACTTC.